One and the same sample provided the 30 T cell receptor beta chains below, sequenced in a study of cytomegalovirus exposure and HLA in healthy donors. PCR was performed using 60 Vbeta and 13 Jbeta primers. Measured with immunoSEQ multiplex PCR; TCRdb has only the in-frame clones, and not every one. The sample has tens of thousands of clones, and its top ten clones hold about an eighth. The sequencing sample was made of PBMCs. The receptor source for this set is a man younger than 35 in good health and CMV-seropositive.

The gene calls are TRBV15 and TRBJ2-1; the match to TRBD1 covers 8 bases. The V gene's germline CDR1 is LNHNV and CDR2 YYDKDF (reference sequence). The CDR3 has 13 residues. Trimming removed 5 bases from V and 8 bases from J; junction bases left unmatched: 5. Written as DNA, the CDR3 is TGTGCCACCAGCGGGGACAGGCCTGATGAGCAGTTCTTC. Its protein is CATSGDRPDEQFF.

V and J are TRBV19 and TRBJ2-1; 8 bases line up with TRBD2. This CDR3 contains 16 residues. Germline values: CDR1 LNHDA, CDR2 SQIVND (reference sequence). Losses at the gene ends were 3 bases for V and 3 bases for J; bases not matched to a gene: 7. The CDR3 is CASSMKVTSVYNEQFF. CDR3 DNA sequence: TGTGCCAGTAGTATGAAGGTGACTAGCGTCTACAATGAGCAGTTCTTC.

The J gene is TRBJ1-1, the V gene TRBV27; perhaps TRBD1 as D (6 bases). The CDR3 length is 15 residues. Between the trimmed V and J ends, which lost 0 bases and 1 base, there was a span of 9 bases. Germline loops: CDR1 MNHEY, CDR2 SMNVEV (reference sequence). CDR3 sequence reads: CASSLSRGTNTEAFF. The CDR3 DNA reads TGTGCCAGCAGTTTATCGAGGGGGACGAACACTGAAGCTTTCTTT.

This rearrangement joins TRBV5-1 to TRBJ1-3; 11 nucleotides agree with TRBD1. CDR1 is SGHRS, CDR2 YFSETQ, per germline. The length of the CDR3 is 17 residues. Trimming removed 3 bases from V and 3 bases from J; junction bases left unmatched: 8. CDR3 in amino acids: CASSYNGQGANGNTIYF. The CDR3 nucleotides read TGCGCCAGCAGCTATAACGGACAGGGGGCGAATGGAAACACCATATATTTT.

Details on this clone: The sample carries other DNA sequences with the same CDR3. The chain couples TRBV6-4 to TRBJ2-1; 7 nucleotides agree with TRBD2. The junction had 0 bases not matched to a gene; V was cut back by 0 bases and J by 1 base. From germline, CDR1 is MRHNA and CDR2 SNTAGT. CDR3 length: 15 residues. DNA for the CDR3: TGTGCCAGCAGTGACTCTAGCGGGTCCTACAATGAGCAGTTCTTC. This codes for CASSDSSGSYNEQFF.

The chain links TRBV7-8 to TRBJ2-7, with a weak D call TRBD1 (6 bases). Germline values: CDR1 SGHVS, CDR2 FQNEAQ. The CDR3 has 16 residues. V shed 2 bases and J shed 3 bases, with 17 bases lying between them. Written as DNA, the CDR3 is TGTGCCAGCAGCTTATCCGCAGGTCAGGGGAACTACGAGCAGTACTTC. Translating gives CASSLSAGQGNYEQYF.

The chain combines TRBV7-9 with TRBJ2-1; maybe TRBD1 (5 bases). V was clipped by 2 bases and J by 6 bases, with 14 bases between them. Per germline, CDR1 SEHNR and CDR2 FQNEAQ (reference sequence). The CDR3 loop spans 15 amino acids. CDR3 amino acids: CASSLSTGRLNEQFF. In DNA form, the CDR3 reads TGTGCCAGCAGCTTAAGTACAGGCAGACTCAATGAGCAGTTCTTC. Full variable domain (rest looked up from reference TRBV7-9 and TRBJ2-1): DTGVSQNPRHKITKRGQNVTFRCDPISEHNRLYWYRQTLGQGPEFLTYFQNEAQLEKSRLLSDRFSAERPKGSFSTLEIQRTEQGDSAMYLCASSLSTGRLNEQFFGPGTRLTVL.

J is TRBJ1-4 and V is TRBV4-1; TRBD1 matches at 8 bases. This CDR3 is built from 16 residues. Germline V gene data show CDR1 as MGHRA and CDR2 as YSYEKL. J gave up 5 bases and V 4 bases, and 9 bases lay outside the gene matches. DNA of the CDR3: TGCGCCAGCAGCCCTCCGACAGGGGAGGCCAATGAAAAACTGTTTTTT. This gives the protein CASSPPTGEANEKLFF.

The rearrangement joins TRBV10-3 to TRBJ2-7; 8 positions match TRBD2. This CDR3 spans 14 amino acids. The germline V gene has CDR1 ENHRY and CDR2 SYGVKD. V shed 6 bases, J shed 2 bases, and the junction held 6 bases outside the gene matches. The DNA of the CDR3 is TGTGCCATCAGGAGCGGGAGCACCACCTACGAGCAGTACTTC. It translates to CAIRSGSTTYEQYF.

The J gene is TRBJ2-5, the V gene TRBV30; 7 bases match TRBD1. The end of the DNA fits TRBJ2-7 better, so the J call may be wrong. Germline CDR1 is GTSNPN and CDR2 is SVGIG (reference sequence). This CDR3 is 13 amino acids long. The CDR3 loop is CACYRGLTYEQYF. The CDR3 DNA is TGTGCCTGCTACAGGGGCCTGACCTACGAGCAGTACTTC.

The chain joins TRBV27 to TRBJ1-2; tentative D call: TRBD1 (5 bases). The CDR3 extends over 16 amino acids. Germline-derived CDR1 and CDR2 are MNHEY and SMNVEV (reference sequence). Trimming left V 6 bases short and J 2 bases short, with 19 bases between. CDR3 in DNA: TGTGCCAGCAGAACCCTACTTGGGGGGTGGAACTATGGCTACACCTTC. Amino acids: CASRTLLGGWNYGYTF.

The rearrangement uses TRBV11-2 and TRBJ1-1; D is possibly TRBD1 (5 bases). Germline CDR1 reads SGHAT; CDR2 reads FQNNGV. The V and J ends lost 1 base and 3 bases respectively, with 9 bases between them. The CDR3 contains 14 residues. As DNA, the CDR3 is TGTGCCAGCAGCTTAGTCACAGGCGACACTGAAGCTTTCTTT. Translation: CASSLVTGDTEAFF.

V gene TRBV6-6 combines with J gene TRBJ2-7, with a possible D match to TRBD2 (5 bases). The length of the CDR3 is 13 residues. Trimming cost V 5 bases and J 3 bases, with 11 bases left between them. The V gene's germline CDR1 is MNHNY and CDR2 SVGAGI (reference sequence). In DNA form, the CDR3 reads TGTGCCAGCAGTCAGGCCAGCGGCTACGAGCAGTACTTC. It is translated as CASSQASGYEQYF.

The chain couples TRBV19 to TRBJ1-2, with D perhaps TRBD1 (6 bases). V was cut by 3 bases and J by 0 bases, with 8 bases left in between. The germline V gene has CDR1 LNHDA and CDR2 SQIVND (reference sequence). The CDR3 totals 14 residues. In DNA, the CDR3 is TGTGCCAGTAGTATTGACAGGACTAACTATGGCTACACCTTC. This translates into CASSIDRTNYGYTF.

The gene calls are TRBV27 and TRBJ1-2, with TRBD1 as a possible D gene (5 bases). The CDR3 sequence is 15 residues long. V lost 5 bases and J lost 2, with 15 bases in between. Germline V CDR1 and CDR2: MNHEY, SMNVEV (reference sequence). As DNA, the CDR3 is TGTGCCAGCAGTAACCGACAGACCACAAACTATGGCTACACCTTC. It translates to CASSNRQTTNYGYTF.

The chain is built from TRBV9 and TRBJ2-1; 15 nucleotides agree with TRBD2. The CDR3 is 20 amino acids. V shed 2 bases, J shed 8 bases, and the junction held 17 bases outside the gene matches. Germline CDR1 SGDLS, CDR2 YYNGEE. The CDR3 sequence: CASSVARTSGRALSTDEQFF. For the CDR3, the DNA is TGTGCCAGCAGCGTCGCACGGACTAGCGGGAGGGCCCTTTCCACGGATGAGCAGTTCTTC.

The chain couples TRBV5-6 to TRBJ2-7; tentative D call: TRBD2 (6 bases). Trimming took off 3 bases at V and 0 bases at J, with 13 bases between the two ends. Germline CDR1 is SGHDT and CDR2 is YYEEEE. This CDR3 comprises 15 residues. CDR3 loop: CASSSSSAYSYEQYF. CDR3 coding DNA: TGTGCCAGCAGCTCCTCTAGCGCGTACTCCTACGAGCAGTACTTC.

The V gene is TRBV13, the J gene TRBJ2-7; D remains ambiguous. CDR3 size: 12 residues. CDR1 is PRHDT and CDR2 is FYEKMQ in the germline V gene (reference sequence). Between the trimmed V and J ends, which lost 6 bases and 0 bases, there was a span of 6 bases. This chain's CDR3 is CASSNGSYEQYF. CDR3 coding DNA: TGTGCCAGCAGTAACGGCTCCTACGAGCAGTACTTC. Complete variable domain (other parts from reference TRBV13 and TRBJ2-7): AAGVIQSPRHLIKEKRETATLKCYPIPRHDTVYWYQQGPGQDPQFLISFYEKMQSDKGSIPDRFSAQQFSDYHSELNMSSLELGDSALYFCASSNGSYEQYFGPGTRLTVT.

V usage is TRBV30 and J usage is TRBJ2-7; 9 bases agree with TRBD2. CDR3 length equals 16 residues. CDR1 and CDR2 (germline): GTSNPN, SVGIG (reference sequence). The V gene end was trimmed by 2 bases and the J gene end by 5 bases; junction bases not matched to a gene: 13. CDR3 protein: CAWSPPFGTSSDEQYF. The CDR3 DNA reads TGTGCCTGGAGTCCACCGTTCGGGACTAGCAGCGACGAGCAGTACTTC.

This chain joins TRBV20-1 and TRBJ2-3, with D perhaps matching TRBD2 (5 bases). The V gene lost 6 bases and the J gene lost 5 bases, with 9 bases spanning the gap. The length of the CDR3 is 11 residues. From germline, CDR1 is DFQATT and CDR2 SNEGSKA (reference sequence). The CDR3, as DNA: TGCAGTGCAACTGGAGGAGATACGCAGTATTTT. Amino acids: CSATGGDTQYF.

The genes are TRBV7-9 and TRBJ1-2, with 11 bases matching TRBD1. V lost 4 bases and J lost 4; bases outside the gene matches: 8. CDR3 length equals 16 residues. Germline CDR1 is SEHNR and CDR2 is FQNEAQ (reference sequence). CDR3 amino acids: CASSSGQGAIGYGYTF. CDR3 nucleotide sequence: TGTGCCAGCAGCTCCGGACAGGGGGCGATCGGCTATGGCTACACCTTC.

The V gene is TRBV6-4, the J gene TRBJ1-1; tentative D call: TRBD1 (5 bases). This CDR3 is 14 amino acids long. The germline gives CDR1 MRHNA, CDR2 SNTAGT. Trimming removed 4 bases at V and 4 bases at J, with 13 bases between. CDR3 protein: CASSGARGGTEAFF. The DNA of the CDR3 is TGTGCCAGCAGTGGGGCAAGGGGAGGCACTGAAGCTTTCTTT.

V is TRBV27 and J is TRBJ2-2; D not resolved. The V end lost 4 bases, the J end lost 4 bases, and 4 bases lay between the germline ends. Germline CDR1 MNHEY, CDR2 SMNVEV (reference sequence). The CDR3 contains 12 residues. The CDR3 coding sequence is TGTGCCAGCAGTTCCTCCACCGGGGAGCTGTTTTTT. It is translated as CASSSSTGELFF.

This chain uses TRBV19 with TRBJ2-5; 11 bases align to TRBD2. Germline loops: CDR1 LNHDA, CDR2 SQIVND (reference sequence). The J segment lost 5 bases and the V segment lost 4 bases, leaving 9 bases of the junction unmatched. CDR3 length equals 16 residues. CDR3: CASSNLAGGPSETQYF. Written as DNA, the CDR3 is TGTGCCAGTAGTAATTTAGCGGGAGGGCCTTCTGAGACCCAGTACTTC.

The chain joins TRBV4-2 to TRBJ2-3; 8 nucleotides match TRBD2. Per the germline V gene, CDR1 is LGHNA and CDR2 is YNFKEQ. The junction had 8 bases not matched to a gene; V was cut back by 3 bases and J by 3 bases. There are 16 residues in the CDR3. CDR3 loop: CASSHMVAGKTDTQYF. The DNA for the CDR3 is TGTGCCAGCAGCCACATGGTAGCGGGAAAAACAGATACGCAGTATTTT.

This rearrangement joins TRBV4-1 to TRBJ1-1; 7 bases line up with TRBD1. With 8 bases clipped from V and 3 bases from J, the junction kept 6 bases outside the gene matches. Germline V gives CDR1 MGHRA, CDR2 YSYEKL. The CDR3 spans 13 residues. CDR3 in amino acids: CASRPTGYTEAFF. In DNA, the CDR3 is TGCGCCAGCCGACCGACAGGGTACACTGAAGCTTTCTTT.

This sequence joins TRBV6-4 and TRBJ2-2; the match to TRBD2 covers 9 bases. Per the germline V gene, CDR1 is MRHNA and CDR2 is SNTAGT. The CDR3 runs 16 residues. With V trimmed by 3 bases and J by 1 base, 3 bases remained unmatched. CDR3 amino acids: CASSEAAGGNTGELFF. The CDR3 nucleotides read TGTGCCAGCAGTGAAGCAGCGGGAGGGAACACCGGGGAGCTGTTTTTT.

The chain couples TRBV28 to TRBJ2-2, with TRBD2 as a possible D gene (6 bases). This CDR3 spans 15 amino acids. Germline CDR1 and CDR2: MDHEN and SYDVKM. V dropped 2 bases and J dropped 5 bases, with 12 bases sitting between them. CDR3 sequence reads: CASSLQGGFTGELFF. The CDR3 DNA follows: TGTGCCAGCAGTTTACAGGGAGGATTTACCGGGGAGCTGTTTTTT.

The chain recombines TRBV27 with TRBJ2-1, with D possibly being TRBD2 (6 bases). The V end was cut by 6 bases, the J end by 3 bases, with 9 bases between. CDR3 length equals 13 residues. CDR1 MNHEY and CDR2 SMNVEV come from the germline V gene (reference sequence). CDR3 sequence reads: CASSWDFYNEQFF. The CDR3 DNA is TGTGCCAGCAGCTGGGACTTCTACAATGAGCAGTTCTTC.

The J gene is TRBJ2-1, the V gene TRBV2; tentative D call: TRBD2 (5 bases). The CDR3 loop spans 16 amino acids. CDR1 is SNHLY and CDR2 is FYNNEI in the germline V gene. The germline V and J ends were trimmed by 0 bases and 4 bases, with 13 bases remaining between them. CDR3 DNA: TGTGCCAGCAGTGAAGCGCGGTCGGGAACTTACAATGAGCAGTTCTTC. Protein: CASSEARSGTYNEQFF. Drawing the rest from reference TRBV2 and TRBJ2-1, the complete variable domain is EPEVTQTPSHQVTQMGQEVILRCVPISNHLYFYWYRQILGQKVEFLVSFYNNEISEKSEIFDDQFSVERPDGSNFTLKIRSTKLEDSAMYFCASSEARSGTYNEQFFGPGTRLTVL.